One and the same sample provided the 6 T cell receptor beta chains below, sequenced in a study of blood T cell repertoires in COVID-19. Assay: immunoSEQ multiplex PCR; the TCRdb copy retains only in-frame clones and omits some. The sample records about 210,000 clones, roughly four fifths being singletons. What was sequenced was PBMCs or T cells enriched from blood (not recorded which). These receptors were obtained from a man in his forties who had recovered from COVID-19.

The V call is TRBV9, the J call TRBJ2-2; 10 bases are a match to TRBD2. The length of the CDR3 is 17 residues. Germline V gives CDR1 SGDLS, CDR2 YYNGEE. With V trimmed by 4 bases and J by 7 bases, 13 bases remained unmatched. The DNA of the CDR3 is TGTGCCAGCAGCCTCGGGACTAGCGTGGGTTTTAGCGGGGAGCTGTTTTTT. As protein: CASSLGTSVGFSGELFF.

This chain joins TRBV7-9 and TRBJ1-6; D is perhaps TRBD1 (5 bases). This CDR3 is built from 14 residues. Germline CDR1 SEHNR, CDR2 FQNEAQ (reference sequence). Trimming stripped 1 base from V and 13 bases from J, with 14 bases between. The DNA of the CDR3 is TGTGCCAGCAGCTTAGGCAGGGCAAGTACGCCCCTCCACTTT. Translated: CASSLGRASTPLHF.

This chain links TRBV9 with TRBJ2-3; D might be TRBD2 (6 bases). The germline V gene encodes CDR1 SGDLS and CDR2 YYNGEE. The CDR3 consists of 15 residues. Trimming took 0 bases from V and 0 from J, leaving 8 bases between them. CDR3 sequence reads: CASSVAGTSTDTQYF. CDR3 nucleotide sequence: TGTGCCAGCAGCGTAGCCGGGACTAGCACAGATACGCAGTATTTT.

This clone was picked up a small number of times. The chain recombines TRBV9 with TRBJ1-4; possible D gene TRBD1, 5 bases. The CDR3 has 15 residues. Per the germline V gene, CDR1 is SGDLS and CDR2 is YYNGEE. Between the trimmed V and J ends, which lost 0 bases and 7 bases, there was a span of 13 bases. The DNA for the CDR3 is TGTGCCAGCAGCGTAGGGACCCCGGGGGGTGAAAAACTGTTTTTT. Residues: CASSVGTPGGEKLFF.

V and J are TRBV2 and TRBJ1-2, with D perhaps matching TRBD1 (6 bases). Trimming pared 7 bases from V and 4 bases from J, leaving 16 bases between. The germline gives CDR1 SNHLY, CDR2 FYNNEI. This CDR3 region has 14 residues. As DNA, the CDR3 is TGTGCCAGCATCCCACCAAGAGGGGGCTATGGCTACACCTTC. Translated, it gives CASIPPRGGYGYTF.

The J gene is TRBJ1-4, the V gene TRBV24-1, with D hard to call. The germline gives CDR1 KGHDR, CDR2 SFDVKD. CDR3 size: 12 residues. Trimming removed 9 bases from V and 11 bases from J, with 15 bases in between. The CDR3 region has the DNA TGTGCCACCTTTGTTCGGGAGCGGAAACTGTTTTTT. It codes for CATFVRERKLFF.